These T cell receptor beta chains were read from a single sample in a study. TCRdb reanalysed the RT-PCR reads using MiXCR and keeps one entry per CDR3 protein. In the table there are about 680,000 distinct CDR3 sequences, over 12% of which are singletons. Sequenced sample: memory CD4+ T cells from blood. The receptors here all came from a female donor in good health, serving as a healthy control. CDR3s include the opening cysteine and the closing phenylalanine or tryptophan. The order of the fields is CDR3 protein, CDR3 DNA, V gene, D gene, J gene, clone size. D genes are given only for firm matches. Clone size appears in some rows only: once, few, many, or a class for an expanded clone.

CASSPGHNQPQHF,TGTGCCAGCAGTCCGGGCCACAATCAGCCCCAGCATTTT,TRBV7-3,.,TRBJ1-5,many
CASNRPGSNNEQFF,TGTGCCAGCAACCGTCCCGGGTCCAACAATGAGCAGTTCTTC,TRBV9,.,TRBJ2-1,.
CASSPTTANYGYTF,TGCGCCAGCAGCCCCACCACGGCGAACTATGGCTACACCTTC,TRBV5-1,.,TRBJ1-2,many
CSAMGGGGSSYEQYF,TGCAGTGCAATGGGTGGCGGGGGGAGCTCCTACGAGCAGTACTTC,TRBV20-1,TRBD2,TRBJ2-7,few
CASSSGTRPYEQYF,TGTGCCAGCAGCTCCGGGACCCGGCCCTACGAGCAGTACTTC,TRBV7-2,.,TRBJ2-7,many
CASSSNRQGNTEAFF,TGTGCCAGCAGTTCGAACCGACAGGGTAACACTGAAGCTTTCTTT,TRBV27,TRBD1,TRBJ1-1,few
CASRMRDRGEQYF,TGTGCCAGCAGGATGAGGGACAGGGGCGAGCAGTACTTC,TRBV27,TRBD1,TRBJ2-7,many
CASSLDTIGNQPQHF,TGTGCCAGCAGCTTGGACACCATAGGGAATCAGCCCCAGCATTTT,TRBV6-6,.,TRBJ1-5,.
CATSDSRVTNQPQHF,TGTGCCACCAGTGATTCCCGGGTCACCAATCAGCCCCAGCATTTT,TRBV24-1,.,TRBJ1-5,.
CAIRGGLNTDTQYF,TGTGCCATCAGAGGGGGACTTAACACAGATACGCAGTATTTT,TRBV10-3,.,TRBJ2-3,.
CASSFPPVNTEAFF,TGTGCCAGCAGCTTTCCGCCTGTGAACACTGAAGCTTTCTTT,TRBV5-7,.,TRBJ1-1,.
CASSLGSANEQFF,TGTGCCAGCAGTTTGGGTTCCGCCAATGAGCAGTTCTTC,TRBV6-6,.,TRBJ2-1,few
CASRLGAGTEAFF,TGTGCCAGCAGACTCGGGGCTGGCACTGAAGCTTTCTTT,TRBV7-2,.,TRBJ1-1,.
CASRGDGGRTYNEQFF,TGTGCCAGCAGGGGGGATGGCGGGAGGACCTACAATGAGCAGTTCTTC,TRBV6-5,TRBD2,TRBJ2-1,many
CASSLGNRADNQPQHF,TGTGCCAGCAGCTTAGGTAACAGGGCAGACAATCAGCCCCAGCATTTT,TRBV7-9,.,TRBJ1-5,.
CASSLGRGSGTDTQYF,TGCGCCAGCAGCTTGGGGCGCGGGAGTGGCACAGATACGCAGTATTTT,TRBV5-1,TRBD2,TRBJ2-3,many
CASSFGGGYYTEAFF,TGTGCCAGCAGCTTCGGGGGGGGATATTACACTGAAGCTTTCTTT,TRBV12-3/TRBV12-4,.,TRBJ1-1,.
CASSVQGNQPQHF,TGTGCCAGCTCCGTACAGGGCAATCAGCCCCAGCATTTT,TRBV18,.,TRBJ1-5,few
CASSWDRGGYEQYF,TGTGCCAGCAGCTGGGACAGGGGGGGCTACGAGCAGTACTTC,TRBV6-6,TRBD1,TRBJ2-7,.
CSAKMSGYEQYF,TGCAGTGCTAAGATGAGTGGGTACGAGCAGTACTTC,TRBV20-1,.,TRBJ2-7,.
CATSDHSGANVLTF,TGCGCCACCTCAGACCACTCTGGGGCCAACGTCCTGACTTTC,TRBV5-1,.,TRBJ2-6,few
CASSWKGNEQFF,TGTGCCAGCAGCTGGAAAGGCAATGAGCAGTTCTTC,TRBV7-6,.,TRBJ2-1,.
CASSLRDAPVWQFF,TGTGCCAGCAGTCTCCGGGACGCCCCTGTGTGGCAGTTCTTC,TRBV27,.,TRBJ2-1,few
CASSGRVSDYGYTF,TGTGCCAGCAGCGGGCGGGTCAGCGACTATGGCTACACCTTC,TRBV9,.,TRBJ1-2,.
CASSRQGAHTGELFF,TGTGCCAGCAGCCGACAGGGGGCACACACCGGGGAGCTGTTTTTT,TRBV11-2,TRBD1,TRBJ2-2,.
CASSFRSYEQYF,TGTGCCAGCAGTTTCCGCTCCTACGAGCAGTACTTC,TRBV6-2/TRBV6-3,.,TRBJ2-7,many
CASSFTGDSYNSPLHF,TGCGCCAGCAGCTTCACGGGGGACTCCTATAATTCACCCCTCCACTTT,TRBV5-1,.,TRBJ1-6,few
CASSSHITNYGYTF,TGTGCCAGCAGTTCGCACATCACTAACTATGGCTACACCTTC,TRBV6-2/TRBV6-3,.,TRBJ1-2,many
CASSSQGVSYGYTF,TGTGCCAGCAGCTCCCAGGGAGTTAGCTATGGCTACACCTTC,TRBV12-3/TRBV12-4,.,TRBJ1-2,few
CAMTSGKIGELFF,TGTGCCATGACTAGCGGGAAGATCGGGGAGCTGTTTTTT,TRBV10-3,TRBD2,TRBJ2-2,few
CASRDGTYHGYTF,TGTGCCAGCAGGGACGGGACGTACCATGGCTACACCTTC,TRBV6-2/TRBV6-3,.,TRBJ1-2,.
CASSHGTGEGYTF,TGCGCCAGCAGCCACGGGACAGGGGAAGGCTACACCTTC,TRBV5-1,TRBD1,TRBJ1-2,few
CASRPTSRSSYEQYF,TGTGCCAGCAGGCCGACTAGCAGGAGCTCCTACGAGCAGTACTTC,TRBV27,TRBD2,TRBJ2-7,few
CSVVRPEAGVNSPLHF,TGCAGCGTCGTACGGCCTGAAGCAGGGGTAAATTCACCCCTCCACTTT,TRBV29-1,.,TRBJ1-6,few
CASSQVQGAVYSNEQFF,TGTGCCAGCAGCCAAGTGCAGGGGGCGGTGTACTCCAATGAGCAGTTCTTC,TRBV3-1,TRBD1,TRBJ2-1,few
CSARMAGGPKYF,TGCAGTGCTAGAATGGCGGGGGGGCCTAAGTATTTT,TRBV20-1,TRBD2,TRBJ2-3,many
CASTQGGGDYGYTF,TGTGCCAGCACCCAAGGTGGGGGCGACTATGGCTACACCTTC,TRBV7-2,.,TRBJ1-2,few
CASSPGSDTGELFF,TGCGCCAGCAGCCCTGGGTCGGACACCGGGGAGCTGTTTTTT,TRBV5-1,.,TRBJ2-2,few
CATTAGGKNTEAFF,TGTGCCACCACGGCGGGAGGGAAAAACACTGAAGCTTTCTTT,TRBV28,.,TRBJ1-1,few
CSAGPWLAGGGTQYF,TGCAGTGCCGGACCGTGGCTAGCGGGAGGAGGTACGCAGTATTTT,TRBV20-1,TRBD2,TRBJ2-3,.
CASSSQRLYEQYF,TGTGCCAGCAGTTCTCAGAGACTCTACGAGCAGTACTTC,TRBV12-3/TRBV12-4,.,TRBJ2-7,.
CAISRDSNQPQHF,TGTGCCATCAGCAGGGATAGCAATCAGCCCCAGCATTTT,TRBV10-3,.,TRBJ1-5,many
CASSAVANTQYF,TGTGCCAGCAGCGCTGTAGCGAATACGCAGTATTTT,TRBV27,.,TRBJ2-3,.
CASTPRQANSPLHF,TGTGCCAGCACCCCTCGACAGGCAAATTCACCCCTCCACTTT,TRBV12-3/TRBV12-4,.,TRBJ1-6,few
CASPLFSGGWKTQYF,TGTGCCAGTCCCCTTTTTAGCGGAGGGTGGAAGACCCAGTACTTC,TRBV27,.,TRBJ2-5,.